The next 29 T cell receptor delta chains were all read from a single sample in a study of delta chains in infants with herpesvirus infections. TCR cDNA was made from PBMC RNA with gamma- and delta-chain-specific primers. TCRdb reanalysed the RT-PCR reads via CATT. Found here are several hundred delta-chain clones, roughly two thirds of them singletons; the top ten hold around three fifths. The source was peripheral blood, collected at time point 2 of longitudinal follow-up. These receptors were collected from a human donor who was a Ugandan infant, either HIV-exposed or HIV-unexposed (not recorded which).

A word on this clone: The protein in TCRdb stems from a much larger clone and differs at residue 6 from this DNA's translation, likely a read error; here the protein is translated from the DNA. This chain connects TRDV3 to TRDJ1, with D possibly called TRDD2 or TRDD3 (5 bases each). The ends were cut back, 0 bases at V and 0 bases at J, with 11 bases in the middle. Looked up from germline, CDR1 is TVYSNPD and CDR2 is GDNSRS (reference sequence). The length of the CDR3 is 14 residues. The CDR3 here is CAFRGVLNTDKLIF. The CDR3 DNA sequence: TGTGCCTTTAGGGGGGTCCTAAACACCGATAAACTCATCTTT.

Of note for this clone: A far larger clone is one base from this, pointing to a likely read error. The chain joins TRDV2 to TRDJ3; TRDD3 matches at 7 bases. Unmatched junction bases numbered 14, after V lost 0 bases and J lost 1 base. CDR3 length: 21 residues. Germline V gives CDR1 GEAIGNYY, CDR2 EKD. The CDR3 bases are TGTGCCTGTGACACCGTAGAGGTTTCTGGGGGCAGTTCCTGGGACACCCGACAGATGTTTTTC. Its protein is CACDTVEVSGGSSWDTRQMFF.

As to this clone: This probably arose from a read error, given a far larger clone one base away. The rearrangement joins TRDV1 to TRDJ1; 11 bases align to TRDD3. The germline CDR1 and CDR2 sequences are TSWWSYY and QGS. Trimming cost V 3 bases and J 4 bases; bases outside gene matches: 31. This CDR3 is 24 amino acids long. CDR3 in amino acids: CALGDQLSSKPGWGIRLHFDKLIF. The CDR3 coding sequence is TGTGCTCTTGGGGACCAACTCTCCTCTAAACCAGGGTGGGGGATACGCCTGCATTTCGATAAACTCATCTTT.

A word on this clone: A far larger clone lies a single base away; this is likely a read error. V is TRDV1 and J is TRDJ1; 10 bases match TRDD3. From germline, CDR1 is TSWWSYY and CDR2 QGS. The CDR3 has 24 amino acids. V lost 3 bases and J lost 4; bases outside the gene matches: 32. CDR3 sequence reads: CALGDQLSSKPGWGIHLPFDKLIF. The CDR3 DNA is TGTGCTCTTGGGGACCAACTCTCCTCTAAACCAGGGTGGGGGATACACCTGCCTTTCGATAAACTCATCTTT.

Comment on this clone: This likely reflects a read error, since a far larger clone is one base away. The CDR3 is CAASRRICEPDKLIF. CDR3 bases: TGTGCAGCAAGCCGGCGGATATGCGAGCCCGATAAACTCATCTTT. This chain links TRAV23/DV6 with TRDJ1, with a possible D match to TRDD3 (5 bases). The V gene lost 1 base and the J gene lost 3 bases, with 16 bases spanning the gap. Germline lookup yields CDR1 NTAFDY and CDR2 IRPDVSE (reference sequence). CDR3 size: 15 residues.

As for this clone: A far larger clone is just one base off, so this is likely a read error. The CDR3 reads CALGELPEGQEFPVLGGESNKLIF. The DNA for the CDR3 is TGTGCTCTTGGGGAACTGCCGGAGGGTCAGGAGTTCCCAGTACTGGGGGGTGAGTCGAATAAACTCATCTTT. The chain recombines TRDV1 with TRDJ1, with 8 positions matching TRDD3. This CDR3 region has 24 residues. Per the germline V gene, CDR1 is TSWWSYY and CDR2 is QGS. V lost 0 bases, J lost 6 bases, and 33 bases stayed unmatched.

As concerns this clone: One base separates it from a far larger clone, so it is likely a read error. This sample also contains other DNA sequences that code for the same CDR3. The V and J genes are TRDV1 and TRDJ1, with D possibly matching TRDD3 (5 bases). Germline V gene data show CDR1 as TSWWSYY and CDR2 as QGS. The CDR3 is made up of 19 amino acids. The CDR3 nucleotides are TGCGCTCTTGGGGAACAGAACCCCGGCTGGGCCCCGTACACCGATAAACTCATCTTT. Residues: CALGEQNPGWAPYTDKLIF.

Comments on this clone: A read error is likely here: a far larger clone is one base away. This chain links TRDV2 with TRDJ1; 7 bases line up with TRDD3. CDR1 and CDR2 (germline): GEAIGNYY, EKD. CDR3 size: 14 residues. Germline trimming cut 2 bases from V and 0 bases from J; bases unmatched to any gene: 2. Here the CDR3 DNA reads TGTGCCTGTGACATGCTGGGGGACACCGATAAACTCATCTTT. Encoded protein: CACDMLGDTDKLIF.

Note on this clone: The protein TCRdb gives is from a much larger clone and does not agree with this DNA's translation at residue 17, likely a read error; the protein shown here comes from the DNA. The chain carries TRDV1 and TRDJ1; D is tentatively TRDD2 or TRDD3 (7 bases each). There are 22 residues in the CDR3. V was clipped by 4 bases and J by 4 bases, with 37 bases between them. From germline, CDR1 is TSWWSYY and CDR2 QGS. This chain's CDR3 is CALGVPTPRGGIHLLYIDKLIF. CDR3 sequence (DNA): TGTGCTCTTGGGGTTCCTACCCCCAGGGGCGGGATACACCTCCTGTACATCGATAAACTCATCTTT.

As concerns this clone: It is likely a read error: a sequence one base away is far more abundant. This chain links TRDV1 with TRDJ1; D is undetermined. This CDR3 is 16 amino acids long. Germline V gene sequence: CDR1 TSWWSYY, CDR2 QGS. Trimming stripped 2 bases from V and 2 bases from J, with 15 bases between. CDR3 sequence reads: CALGEGTVPKTDKLIF. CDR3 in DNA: TGTGCTCTTGGGGAAGGAACCGTACCGAAGACCGATAAACTCATCTTT.

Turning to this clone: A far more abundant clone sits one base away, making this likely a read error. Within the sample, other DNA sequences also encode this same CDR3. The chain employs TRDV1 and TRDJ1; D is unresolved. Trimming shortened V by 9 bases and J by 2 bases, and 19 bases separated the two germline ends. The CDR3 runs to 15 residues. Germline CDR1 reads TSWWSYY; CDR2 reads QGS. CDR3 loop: CALAPEVCSTDKLIF. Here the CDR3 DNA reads TGTGCTCTCGCCCCCGAAGTATGTTCGACCGATAAACTCATCTTT.

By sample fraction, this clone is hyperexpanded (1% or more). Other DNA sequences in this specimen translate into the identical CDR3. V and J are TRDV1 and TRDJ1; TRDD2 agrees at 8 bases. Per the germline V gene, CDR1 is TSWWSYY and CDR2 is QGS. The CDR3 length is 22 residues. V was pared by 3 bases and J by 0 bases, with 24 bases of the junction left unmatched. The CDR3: CALGDSTLFLRALLMYTDKLIF. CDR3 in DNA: TGTGCTCTTGGGGACTCCACTCTCTTCCTACGGGCTTTGTTAATGTACACCGATAAACTCATCTTT.

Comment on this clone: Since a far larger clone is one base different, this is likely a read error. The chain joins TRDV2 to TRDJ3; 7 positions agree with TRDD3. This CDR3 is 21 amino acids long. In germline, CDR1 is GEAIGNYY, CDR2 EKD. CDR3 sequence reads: CACGTVEVSGGRSWDTRQMFF. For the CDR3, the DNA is TGTGCCTGTGGCACCGTAGAGGTTTCTGGGGGCCGTTCCTGGGACACCCGACAGATGTTTTTC.

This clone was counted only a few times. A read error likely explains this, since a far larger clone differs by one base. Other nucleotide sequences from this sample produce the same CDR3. The DNA of the CDR3 is TGTGCTCTTGGATTCCCTACTGGGGGACCCTCCTTATTGAGCCCCGATAAACTAATCTTT. Amino acid sequence: CALGFPTGGPSLLSPDKLIF. The chain is built from TRDV1 and TRDJ1; 9 bases are a match to TRDD3. The length of the CDR3 is 20 residues. Looked up from germline, CDR1 is TSWWSYY and CDR2 is QGS.

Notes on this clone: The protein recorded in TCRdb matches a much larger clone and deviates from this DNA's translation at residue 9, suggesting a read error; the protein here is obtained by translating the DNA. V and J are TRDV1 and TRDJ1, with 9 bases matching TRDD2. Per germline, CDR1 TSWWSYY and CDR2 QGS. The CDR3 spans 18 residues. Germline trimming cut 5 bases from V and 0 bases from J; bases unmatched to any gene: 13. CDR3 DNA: TGTGCTCTTGGGCCTTCCTACAAGGGTGGGGATCACACCGATAAACTCATCTTT. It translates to CALGPSYKGGDHTDKLIF.

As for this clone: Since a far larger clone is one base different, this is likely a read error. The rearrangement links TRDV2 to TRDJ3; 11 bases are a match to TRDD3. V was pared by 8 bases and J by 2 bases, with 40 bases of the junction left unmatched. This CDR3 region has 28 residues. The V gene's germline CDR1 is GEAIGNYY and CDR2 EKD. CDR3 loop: CASRSSYEFAGGYRARERGAWDTRQMFF. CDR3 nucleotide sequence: TGTGCCTCCCGGTCTTCCTACGAGTTCGCTGGGGGATACCGAGCTCGAGAGAGGGGGGCCTGGGACACCCGACAGATGTTTTTC.

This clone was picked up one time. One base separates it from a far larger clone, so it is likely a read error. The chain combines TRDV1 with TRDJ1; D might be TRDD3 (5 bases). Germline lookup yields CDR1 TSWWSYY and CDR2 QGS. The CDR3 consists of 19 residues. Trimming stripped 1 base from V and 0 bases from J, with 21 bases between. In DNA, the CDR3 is TGTGCTCTTGGGGAACAGACCCCCGGCTGGGCCCCGTACACCGATAAACTCATCTTT. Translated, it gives CALGEQTPGWAPYTDKLIF.

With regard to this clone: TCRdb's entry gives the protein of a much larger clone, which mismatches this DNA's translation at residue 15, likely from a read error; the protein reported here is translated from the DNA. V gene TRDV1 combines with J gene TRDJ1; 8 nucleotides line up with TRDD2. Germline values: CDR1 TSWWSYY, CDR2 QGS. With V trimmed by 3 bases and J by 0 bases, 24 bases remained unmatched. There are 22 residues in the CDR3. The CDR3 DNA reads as TGTGCTCTTGGGGACTCCACTCTCTTCCTACGGGCTTTGTTAGTGTACACCGATAAACTCATCTTT. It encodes CALGDSTLFLRALLVYTDKLIF.

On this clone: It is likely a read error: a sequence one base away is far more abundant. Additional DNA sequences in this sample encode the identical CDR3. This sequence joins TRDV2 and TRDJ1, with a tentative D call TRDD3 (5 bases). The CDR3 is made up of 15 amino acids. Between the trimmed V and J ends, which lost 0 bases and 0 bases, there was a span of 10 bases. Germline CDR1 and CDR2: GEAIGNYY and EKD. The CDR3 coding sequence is TGTGCCTGTGACACCGGTACGGGGGACACCGATAAACTCATCTTT. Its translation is CACDTGTGDTDKLIF.

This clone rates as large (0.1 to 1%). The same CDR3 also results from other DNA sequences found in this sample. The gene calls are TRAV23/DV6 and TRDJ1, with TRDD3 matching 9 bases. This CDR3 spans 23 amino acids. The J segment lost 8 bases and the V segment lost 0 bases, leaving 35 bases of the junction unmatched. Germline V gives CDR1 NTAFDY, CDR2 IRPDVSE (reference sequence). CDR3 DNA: TGTGCAGCAAGCATCGCTTCCGATCCTACGCTGGGGGATCCCCCCCGAGTAGTGGCCAAACTCATCTTT. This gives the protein CAASIASDPTLGDPPRVVAKLIF.

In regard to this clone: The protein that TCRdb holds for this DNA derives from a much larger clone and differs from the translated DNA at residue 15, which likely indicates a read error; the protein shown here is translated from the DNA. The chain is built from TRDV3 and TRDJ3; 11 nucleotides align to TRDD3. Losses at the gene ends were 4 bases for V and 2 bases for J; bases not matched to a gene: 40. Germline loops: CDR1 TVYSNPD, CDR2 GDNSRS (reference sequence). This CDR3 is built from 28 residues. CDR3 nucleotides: TGTGCCTCCCGGCCTTCCTACGAGTTCGCTGGGGGATACCGAACTCGAGAGAGGGGGGCCTGGGACACCCGACAGATGTTTTTC. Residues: CASRPSYEFAGGYRTRERGAWDTRQMFF.

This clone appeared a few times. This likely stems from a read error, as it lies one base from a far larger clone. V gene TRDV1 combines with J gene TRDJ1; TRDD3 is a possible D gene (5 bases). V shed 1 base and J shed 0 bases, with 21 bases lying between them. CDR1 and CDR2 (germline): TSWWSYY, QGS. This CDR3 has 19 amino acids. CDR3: CALGEQNPGWVPYTDKLIF. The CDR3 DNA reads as TGTGCTCTTGGGGAACAGAACCCCGGCTGGGTCCCGTACACCGATAAACTCATCTTT.

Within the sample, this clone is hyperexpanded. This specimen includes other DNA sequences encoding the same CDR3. The CDR3 nucleotides are TGTGCTCTTGGGGAAGGAACCGTACTGAAGACCGATAAACTCATCTTT. It specifies CALGEGTVLKTDKLIF. The J gene is TRDJ1, the V gene TRDV1, with D unresolved. The CDR3 covers 16 residues. Germline V gene sequence: CDR1 TSWWSYY, CDR2 QGS. V gave up 2 bases and J gave up 2 bases, with 15 bases separating them.

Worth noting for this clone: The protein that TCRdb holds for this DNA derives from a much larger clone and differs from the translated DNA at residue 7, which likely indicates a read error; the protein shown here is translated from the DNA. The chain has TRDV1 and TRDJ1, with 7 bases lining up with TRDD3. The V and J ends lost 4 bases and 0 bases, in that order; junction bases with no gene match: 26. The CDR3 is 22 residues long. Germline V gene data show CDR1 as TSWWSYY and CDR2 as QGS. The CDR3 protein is CALGVPAPRGGIHLLYTDKLIF. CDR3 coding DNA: TGTGCTCTTGGGGTTCCTGCCCCCAGGGGCGGGATACACCTCCTGTACACCGATAAACTCATCTTT.

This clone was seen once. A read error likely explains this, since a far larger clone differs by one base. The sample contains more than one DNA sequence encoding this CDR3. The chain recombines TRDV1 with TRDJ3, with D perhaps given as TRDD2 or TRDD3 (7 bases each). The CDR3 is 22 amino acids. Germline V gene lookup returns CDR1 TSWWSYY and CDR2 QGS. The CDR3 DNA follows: TGTGCCCTTGGGGAACGGTCTTCCTATGGCAAGGGGGATCCCTGGGACACCCGACAGATGTTTTTC. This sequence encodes CALGERSSYGKGDPWDTRQMFF.

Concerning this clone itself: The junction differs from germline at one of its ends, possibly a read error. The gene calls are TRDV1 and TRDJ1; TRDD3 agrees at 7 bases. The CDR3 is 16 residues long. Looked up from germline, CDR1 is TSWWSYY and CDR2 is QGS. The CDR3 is CALGDPKGGYTDKLIF. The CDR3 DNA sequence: TGTGCTCTGGGGGATCCCAAGGGAGGGTACACCGATAAACTCATCTTT.

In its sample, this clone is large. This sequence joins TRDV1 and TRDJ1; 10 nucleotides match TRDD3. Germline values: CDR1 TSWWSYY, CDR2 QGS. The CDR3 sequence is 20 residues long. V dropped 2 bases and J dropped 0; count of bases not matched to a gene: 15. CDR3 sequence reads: CALGENILYWGIGYTDKLIF. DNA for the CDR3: TGTGCTCTTGGGGAAAATATTTTGTACTGGGGGATTGGTTACACCGATAAACTCATCTTT.

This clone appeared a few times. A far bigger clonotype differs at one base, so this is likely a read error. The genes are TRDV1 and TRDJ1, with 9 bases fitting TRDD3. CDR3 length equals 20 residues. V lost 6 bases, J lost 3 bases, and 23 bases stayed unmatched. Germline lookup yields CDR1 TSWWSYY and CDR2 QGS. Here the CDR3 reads CALGFHTGGPSLLSPDKLIF. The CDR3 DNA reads TGTGCTCTTGGATTCCATACTGGGGGACCCTCCTTATTGAGCCCCGATAAACTCATCTTT.

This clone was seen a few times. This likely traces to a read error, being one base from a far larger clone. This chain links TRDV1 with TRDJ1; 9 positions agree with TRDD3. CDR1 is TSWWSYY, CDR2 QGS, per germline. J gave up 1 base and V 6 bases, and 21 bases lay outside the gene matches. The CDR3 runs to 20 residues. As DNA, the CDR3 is TGTGCTCTTGGATTCCCTACTGGGGGACCCTCCTTATTGAGCACCGATAAACTCATCTTT. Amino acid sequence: CALGFPTGGPSLLSTDKLIF.